Presented here are 31 T cell receptor beta chains from one specimen sequenced in a study of blood T cell repertoires in COVID-19. TCRdb's copy holds only in-frame clones and misses some; the assay was immunoSEQ multiplex PCR. The data show 55,000 to 65,000 clones, about 81% seen once. The sequenced sample consisted of peripheral blood. Receptors were obtained from a man aged 55 to 70 with COVID-19, enrolled during active disease.

This chain joins TRBV6-4 and TRBJ2-2, with 10 nucleotides matching TRBD2. V lost 6 bases, J lost 4 bases, and 2 bases stayed unmatched. This CDR3 comprises 14 residues. Germline V gene lookup returns CDR1 MRHNA and CDR2 SNTAGT. The CDR3, as DNA: TGTGCCAGCAGAGTAGCGGGGGGCACCGGGGAGCTGTTTTTT. Translated, it gives CASRVAGGTGELFF.

The V gene is TRBV11-2, the J gene TRBJ1-1; D possibly corresponds to TRBD1 (5 bases). The CDR3 length is 15 residues. The germline V gene encodes CDR1 SGHAT and CDR2 FQNNGV. V lost 1 base and J 8 bases, leaving 17 bases between the germline ends. Here the CDR3 reads CASSLVTSGRGEAFF. CDR3 coding DNA: TGTGCCAGCAGCTTAGTTACGTCGGGTAGGGGCGAAGCTTTCTTT.

The CDR3 is CASSSYSRNTEAFF. CDR3 DNA sequence: TGTGCCAGCAGCTCCTATAGTCGGAACACTGAAGCTTTCTTT. V usage is TRBV5-4 and J usage is TRBJ1-1, with D hard to call. This CDR3 comprises 14 residues. Germline CDR1 is SGHNT and CDR2 is YYREEE (reference sequence). The ends were cut back, 3 bases at V and 1 base at J, with 10 bases in the middle.

Notes on this clone: At one end, the junction sequence differs from germline, possibly due to a read error. This chain links TRBV13 with TRBJ1-6; TRBD1 matches 11 bases. Germline V CDR1 and CDR2: PRHDT, FYEKMQ (reference sequence). This CDR3 comprises 16 residues. CDR3 bases: TGTGCCAGCAGCCTAGGACAGGGGGCGATTAATTCACCCCTCCACTTT. Protein product: CASSLGQGAINSPLHF.

The chain recombines TRBV7-9 with TRBJ2-2; possible D gene TRBD2, 6 bases. This CDR3 is built from 14 residues. Germline values: CDR1 SEHNR, CDR2 FQNEAQ (reference sequence). V shed 10 bases and J shed 3 bases, with 15 bases lying between them. The CDR3 is CANPAGGDTGELFF. DNA of the CDR3: TGTGCCAACCCCGCCGGAGGGGACACCGGGGAGCTGTTTTTT.

The chain is built from TRBV7-5 and TRBJ1-6; the table calls TRBD1, which could not be checked here. TRBV7-5 is a documented pseudogene. The CDR3 consists of 14 residues. The CDR3 is CARSLTGGNSPLHF. The CDR3 nucleotides are TGTGCCAGAAGCTTGACAGGGGGGAATTCACCCCTCCACTTT.

V gene TRBV7-9 combines with J gene TRBJ1-3; weak D call: TRBD1 (5 bases). CDR1 is SEHNR and CDR2 is FQNEAQ in the germline V gene (reference sequence). This CDR3 contains 13 residues. Trimming removed 6 bases at V and 1 base at J, with 7 bases between. The CDR3 protein is CASSRGSGNTIYF. The CDR3 bases are TGTGCCAGCAGTCGGGGGTCTGGAAACACCATATATTTT.

The gene calls are TRBV3-1 (or the pseudogene TRBV3-2) and TRBJ1-3; 12 positions match TRBD1. Germline CDR1 and CDR2: LGHDT and YNNKEL (reference sequence). The CDR3 sequence is 17 residues long. V shed 4 bases, J shed 1 base, and the junction held 5 bases outside the gene matches. CDR3 sequence reads: CASSLGQGAASGNTIYF. CDR3 nucleotides: TGTGCCAGCAGCCTGGGACAGGGGGCTGCATCTGGAAACACCATATATTTT.

This chain connects TRBV5-1 to TRBJ2-7, with D maybe TRBD2 (5 bases). This CDR3 region has 14 residues. Germline values: CDR1 SGHRS, CDR2 YFSETQ. V lost 2 bases, J lost 0 bases, and 9 bases lay in between. The CDR3 loop reads CASSLERSSYEQYF. The CDR3, as DNA: TGCGCCAGCAGCTTAGAGCGGAGCTCCTACGAGCAGTACTTC.

This rearrangement joins TRBV6-5 to TRBJ1-1, with D unresolved. The CDR3 extends over 13 amino acids. The germline V and J ends were trimmed by 0 bases and 4 bases, with 6 bases remaining between them. Germline V CDR1 and CDR2: MNHEY, SVGAGI. The CDR3 loop reads CASSYSTLTEAFF. Written as DNA, the CDR3 is TGTGCCAGCAGTTACTCGACTCTCACTGAAGCTTTCTTT.

This chain joins TRBV6-1 and TRBJ2-3, with TRBD2 matching 7 bases. Germline-derived CDR1 and CDR2 are MNHNS and SASEGT. This CDR3 spans 16 amino acids. J gave up 0 bases and V 4 bases, and 7 bases lay outside the gene matches. Written as DNA, the CDR3 is TGTGCCAGCAGTGCCTACTGGCGGGGGAGCACAGATACGCAGTATTTT. Protein sequence: CASSAYWRGSTDTQYF.

V gene TRBV9 combines with J gene TRBJ1-1, with 10 bases fitting TRBD1. The V gene's germline CDR1 is SGDLS and CDR2 YYNGEE. The CDR3 extends over 18 amino acids. The J segment lost 5 bases and the V segment lost 0 bases, leaving 13 bases of the junction unmatched. The CDR3 coding sequence is TGTGCCAGCAGCGTAGAACCCCGCCTGGACAGGGGGGGAACTGAAGCTTTCTTT. Translation: CASSVEPRLDRGGTEAFF.

The J gene is TRBJ2-7, the V gene TRBV4-1; D is possibly TRBD2 (6 bases). There are 15 residues in the CDR3. With 2 bases removed from V and 2 bases from J, the gap between germline ends came to 13 bases. Germline assignment: CDR1 MGHRA and CDR2 YSYEKL. The DNA for the CDR3 is TGCGCCAGCAGCCAACCGGGACTCACGACCTACGAGCAGTACTTC. It encodes CASSQPGLTTYEQYF.

This chain connects TRBV5-8 to TRBJ1-2, with 8 bases that match TRBD1. J gave up 4 bases and V 5 bases, and 1 base lay outside the gene matches. The CDR3 covers 12 residues. CDR1 is SGHTS, CDR2 YDEGEE, per germline. The chain's CDR3 is CASRDRAYGYTF. The CDR3 coding sequence is TGTGCCAGCAGGGACAGGGCCTATGGCTACACCTTC. The variable domain in full, with the rest retrieved from reference TRBV5-8 and TRBJ1-2, is EAGVTQSPTHLIKTRGQQATLRCSPISGHTSVYWYQQALGLGLQFLLWYDEGEERNRGNFPPRFSGRQFPNYSSELNVNALELEDSALYLCASRDRAYGYTFGSGTRLTVV.

The gene calls are TRBV15 and TRBJ2-2, with a possible D match to TRBD1 (5 bases). Germline values: CDR1 LNHNV, CDR2 YYDKDF (reference sequence). This CDR3 has 15 amino acids. V was pared by 3 bases and J by 4 bases, with 12 bases between. CDR3 sequence (DNA): TGTGCCACCAGCAGCTTCGGACACGGCACCGGGGAGCTGTTTTTT. It translates to CATSSFGHGTGELFF.

This chain links TRBV9 with TRBJ2-3, with TRBD2 matching 12 bases. V trimming: 2 bases; J trimming: 0 bases; junction bases outside the gene matches: 4. CDR3 size: 17 residues. CDR1 SGDLS and CDR2 YYNGEE come from the germline V gene. CDR3 coding DNA: TGTGCCAGCAGCGTGTTTGGACTAGCGGGGAGCACAGATACGCAGTATTTT. It translates to CASSVFGLAGSTDTQYF. The full variable domain, its missing parts supplied by reference TRBV9 and TRBJ2-3, is DSGVTQTPKHLITATGQRVTLRCSPRSGDLSVYWYQQSLDQGLQFLIQYYNGEERAKGNILERFSAQQFPDLHSELNLSSLELGDSALYFCASSVFGLAGSTDTQYFGPGTRLTVL.

J is TRBJ1-2 and V is TRBV4-1, with 8 bases fitting TRBD1. The CDR3 totals 15 residues. After removal of 0 bases from V and 7 bases from J, the junction contained 7 bases not matched to a gene. In germline, CDR1 is MGHRA, CDR2 YSYEKL. The CDR3 loop reads CASSQDRGPRSGYTF. The DNA of the CDR3 is TGCGCCAGCAGCCAAGACAGGGGGCCTCGGTCTGGCTACACCTTC.

The chain combines TRBV5-6 with TRBJ1-1; the D is unclear. Between the trimmed V and J ends, which lost 6 bases and 5 bases, there was a span of 20 bases. From germline, CDR1 is SGHDT and CDR2 YYEEEE. This CDR3 is 15 amino acids long. The CDR3 DNA reads TGTGCCAGCACGCGAGGATTCGGGGTTAGGACTGAAGCTTTCTTT. It codes for CASTRGFGVRTEAFF.

This chain joins TRBV6-5 and TRBJ2-7, with TRBD2 identical over 7 bases. V shed 5 bases, J shed 0 bases, and the junction held 4 bases outside the gene matches. Per germline, CDR1 MNHEY and CDR2 SVGAGI. CDR3 length: 14 residues. DNA for the CDR3: TGTGCCAGCAGTCTAGCGGAAAGCTCCTACGAGCAGTACTTC. Protein: CASSLAESSYEQYF.

V and J are TRBV19 and TRBJ2-1; D might be TRBD2 (6 bases). Per germline, CDR1 LNHDA and CDR2 SQIVND (reference sequence). CDR3 size: 14 residues. Deletions cut 6 bases from V and 7 bases from J, with 16 bases between. The CDR3 loop reads CASRRSGATNEQFF. As DNA, the CDR3 is TGTGCCAGTAGGCGGTCGGGAGCTACGAATGAGCAGTTCTTC.

The J gene is TRBJ2-2, the V gene TRBV5-4; 13 nucleotides agree with TRBD2. From germline, CDR1 is SGHNT and CDR2 YYREEE (reference sequence). V gave up 0 bases and J gave up 6 bases; unmatched junction bases: 8. The CDR3 sequence is 18 residues long. The DNA of the CDR3 is TGTGCCAGCAGCTTGGAGGGACTAGCGGGACGAACCGCCGGGGAGCTGTTTTTT. Encoded protein: CASSLEGLAGRTAGELFF.

The rearrangement uses TRBV3-1 (or the pseudogene TRBV3-2) and TRBJ1-5; TRBD1 matches at 9 bases. Per the germline V gene, CDR1 is LGHDT and CDR2 is YNNKEL (reference sequence). The CDR3 is made up of 14 amino acids. Losses at the gene ends were 3 bases for V and 10 bases for J; bases not matched to a gene: 7. The CDR3 region is CASSQGQGSVPQHF. For the CDR3, the DNA is TGTGCCAGCAGCCAGGGACAGGGCTCGGTACCCCAGCATTTT.

The chain employs TRBV6-1 and TRBJ2-5; D call uncertain. Germline-derived CDR1 and CDR2 are MNHNS and SASEGT. The CDR3 runs 14 residues. V was shortened by 2 bases and J by 2 bases, with 9 bases between the two germline ends. The CDR3 DNA reads as TGTGCCAGCAGTGAATTTGACAAACAAGAGACCCAGTACTTC. Translating gives CASSEFDKQETQYF.

This chain links TRBV27 with TRBJ2-3; possible D gene TRBD1, 6 bases. V was shortened by 3 bases and J by 1 base, with 11 bases between the two germline ends. Germline V gene sequence: CDR1 MNHEY, CDR2 SMNVEV (reference sequence). There are 15 residues in the CDR3. The CDR3 reads CASSLDSPGTDTQYF. CDR3 bases: TGTGCCAGCAGTTTGGACAGCCCTGGCACAGATACGCAGTATTTT.

This chain joins TRBV2 and TRBJ2-7, with a weak D call TRBD1 (6 bases). The CDR3 totals 12 residues. The V end was cut by 3 bases, the J end by 7 bases, with 10 bases between. Germline values: CDR1 SNHLY, CDR2 FYNNEI. The CDR3 here is CASSDRGREQYF. The CDR3 DNA reads as TGTGCCAGCAGTGATAGGGGGAGAGAGCAGTACTTC.

V and J are TRBV5-5 and TRBJ2-3; TRBD2 might be the D (6 bases). The CDR3 length is 14 residues. Trimming removed 0 bases from V and 3 bases from J, with 8 bases in between. The germline CDR1 and CDR2 sequences are SGHKS and YYEKEE (reference sequence). Here the CDR3 DNA reads TGTGCCAGCAGCTTGGCTGGGGGGACAGATACGCAGTATTTT. Translating it yields CASSLAGGTDTQYF. Combining the CDR3 with reference TRBV5-5 and TRBJ2-3 gives the whole variable domain DAGVTQSPTHLIKTRGQQVTLRCSPISGHKSVSWYQQVLGQGPQFIFQYYEKEERGRGNFPDRFSARQFPNYSSELNVNALLLGDSALYLCASSLAGGTDTQYFGPGTRLTVL.

This clone appeared a single time. J is TRBJ1-2 and V is TRBV27, with D perhaps TRBD1 (6 bases). CDR3 length: 15 residues. CDR1 MNHEY and CDR2 SMNVEV come from the germline V gene (reference sequence). The V end was cut by 5 bases, the J end by 1 base, with 14 bases between. The DNA of the CDR3 is TGTGCCAGCAGTCCTATGGCAGGGGTTAACTATGGCTACACCTTC. Translated, it gives CASSPMAGVNYGYTF.

Note on this clone: Compared with germline, one end of the junction differs, possibly owing to a read error. The rearrangement links TRBV7-7 to TRBJ2-1, with a possible D match to TRBD2 (5 bases). This CDR3 has 13 amino acids. Germline values: CDR1 SSHAT, CDR2 FNYEAQ (reference sequence). CDR3 protein: CASSWNRGDEQFF. The CDR3 DNA reads as TGTGCTAGCAGCTGGAACCGGGGAGATGAGCAGTTCTTC.

The chain has TRBV6-2 or TRBV6-3 and TRBJ2-2, with 7 bases fitting TRBD2. Germline trimming cut 4 bases from V and 5 bases from J; bases unmatched to any gene: 7. Germline V lookup: CDR1 MNHEY, CDR2 SVGEGT. This CDR3 spans 15 amino acids. The CDR3 loop reads CASSSSGILTGELFF. The CDR3 DNA follows: TGTGCCAGCAGTTCAAGCGGGATCCTTACCGGGGAGCTGTTTTTT.

V is TRBV19 and J is TRBJ1-1; D not certain. Between the trimmed V and J ends, which lost 3 bases and 0 bases, there was a span of 11 bases. Germline V gene data show CDR1 as LNHDA and CDR2 as SQIVND (reference sequence). This CDR3 has 15 amino acids. In DNA, the CDR3 is TGTGCCAGTAGTATTCAATGGCCGATGAACACTGAAGCTTTCTTT. This codes for CASSIQWPMNTEAFF.

The chain joins TRBV9 to TRBJ2-1; possibly TRBD1 for D (6 bases). CDR3 length equals 15 residues. The V end was cut by 0 bases, the J end by 3 bases, with 10 bases between. Germline lookup yields CDR1 SGDLS and CDR2 YYNGEE. The CDR3 bases are TGTGCCAGCAGCGTAGCAGGGGAGTACTACAATGAGCAGTTCTTC. Encoded protein: CASSVAGEYYNEQFF.